Listed below are T cell receptor beta chains from one sample, sequenced in a study of OX40 agonist ivuxolimab in advanced cancers. Sequencing was performed with immunoSEQ multiplex PCR; in TCRdb, only in-frame clones are kept and a portion is missing. The sample includes 53,000 or so clones, more than 70% of them seen just once. The specimen was CD4+ or CD8+ T cells sorted from blood, collected in a trial of the OX40 agonist ivuxolimab. These receptors all stem from an adult with an advanced solid tumor such as melanoma, head and neck, liver or kidney cancer. The CDR3 runs from the conserved cysteine through the conserved F or W.

V	J	CDR3
TRBV27	TRBJ2-2	CACRPQGQSGELFF
TRBV13	TRBJ2-1	CASSLSAGEQFF
TRBV4-2	TRBJ2-7	CASSQQASGPTNVHEQYF
TRBV4-1	TRBJ1-2	CASSQVLGGTGNGYTF
TRBV7-3	TRBJ2-5	CASSLGGLGKETQYF
TRBV28	TRBJ1-2	CASSRTGGSYGYTF
TRBV6-1	TRBJ1-5	CASSSQGHQPQHF
TRBV2	TRBJ2-5	CASLAGLAAIQETQYF
TRBV6-5	TRBJ2-3	CASSYHRPSTDTQYF
TRBV27	TRBJ2-3	CASSLGAGGDTQYF
TRBV7-3	TRBJ2-3	CASSRGQANTDTQYF
TRBV7-2	TRBJ1-6	CASSRNGGSNSPLHF
TRBV2	TRBJ1-1	CASSSRGTEAFF
TRBV7-2	TRBJ2-1	CASSLATGEQFF
TRBV30	TRBJ2-7	CASWTGIAYEQYF
TRBV28	TRBJ1-1	CASSLLIGQGTEAFF
TRBV7-8	TRBJ2-3	CASSSPTWTSGTTDTQYF
TRBV19	TRBJ2-7	CASSKGGLTGDIYEQYF
TRBV19	TRBJ2-1	CASSITRQGFDEQFF
TRBV5-3	TRBJ2-4	CARRRGLASRVLAKNIQYF
TRBV27	TRBJ2-4	CASSPTGQGSVKNIQYF
TRBV7-8	TRBJ1-5	CASSLGLGQGNQPQHF
TRBV27	TRBJ2-7	CASRGTGGNYEQYF
TRBV6-1	TRBJ1-1	CASSENGLLGTEAFF
TRBV12-5	TRBJ2-1	CASGLILGTVNYNEQFF
TRBV7-2	TRBJ2-3	CASSSSPGTSGTDTQYF
TRBV27	TRBJ2-1	CASSLFGAEQFF
TRBV4-2	TRBJ2-2	CASSQDLPAYGDTGELFF
TRBV7-9	TRBJ2-7	CASSLDSSRGYF
TRBV5-1	TRBJ1-1	CASSTGGRGTEAFF
TRBV5-1	TRBJ2-3	CASSLAGPSGTDTQYF
TRBV4-2	TRBJ2-7	CASSQVGAAQWDYEQYF
TRBV5-4	TRBJ2-7	CASSLEGPYEQYF
TRBV19	TRBJ2-6	CASRVSGANVLTF
TRBV29-1	TRBJ2-7	CSVWDRASYEQYF
TRBV5-4	TRBJ2-3	CASSLDPGSTDTQYF
TRBV7-7	TRBJ2-1	CASSLSRGTEQFF
TRBV10-1	TRBJ2-3	CASSESSGRASRWATDTQYF
TRBV23-1	TRBJ2-5	CASRRRQGLGETQYF
TRBV25-1	TRBJ2-1	CASSDGSGRAYNEQFF
TRBV5-1	TRBJ2-5	CASSLAGDSGETQYF
TRBV7-9	TRBJ1-1	CASTVQGYNTEAFF
TRBV7-6	TRBJ2-1	CASSFQAGPSNEQFF
TRBV29-1	TRBJ2-7	CSVESIRDRAYEQYF
TRBV28	TRBJ2-7	CASRAQATYEQYF
TRBV5-4	TRBJ1-4	CASSLGRGEGEKLFF